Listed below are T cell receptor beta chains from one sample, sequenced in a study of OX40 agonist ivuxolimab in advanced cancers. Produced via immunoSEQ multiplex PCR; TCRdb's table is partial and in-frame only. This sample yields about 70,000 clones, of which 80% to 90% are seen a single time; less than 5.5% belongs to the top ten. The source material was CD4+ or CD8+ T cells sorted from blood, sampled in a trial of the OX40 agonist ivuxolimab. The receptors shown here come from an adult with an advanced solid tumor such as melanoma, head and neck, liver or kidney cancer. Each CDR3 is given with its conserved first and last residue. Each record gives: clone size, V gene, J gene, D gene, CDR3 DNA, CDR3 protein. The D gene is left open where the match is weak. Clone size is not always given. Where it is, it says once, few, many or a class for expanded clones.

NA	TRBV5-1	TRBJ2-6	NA	TGCGCCAGCAGACAGGGCTATGGGGCCAACGTCCTGACTTTC	CASRQGYGANVLTF
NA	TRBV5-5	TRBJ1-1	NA	TGTGCCAGCAGGTTGCAGTCCGGTATACGAACTGAAGCTTTCTTT	CASRLQSGIRTEAFF
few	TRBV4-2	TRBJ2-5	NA	TGTGCCAGCAGCCAAGAAGGTCAAATGCAAGAGACCCAGTACTTC	CASSQEGQMQETQYF
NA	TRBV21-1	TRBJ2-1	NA	TGTGCCAGCAGCCCGATATACGGACAGGGGTCTTACAATGAGCAGTTCTTC	CASSPIYGQGSYNEQFF
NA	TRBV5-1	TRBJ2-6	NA	TGCGCCAGCAGCTTGGTAGAGGACAGCTCTGGGGCCAACGTCCTGACTTTC	CASSLVEDSSGANVLTF
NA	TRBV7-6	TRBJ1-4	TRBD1	TGTGCCAGCAGTTTGGGACAGGGAGAAGAAAAACTGTTTTTT	CASSLGQGEEKLFF
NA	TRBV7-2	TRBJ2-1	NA	TGTGCCAGCAGCTTCGAGAGATACAATGAGCAGTTCTTC	CASSFERYNEQFF
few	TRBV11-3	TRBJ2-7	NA	TGTGCCAGCAGCCCTAGGACAGACTCCTACGAGCAGTACTTC	CASSPRTDSYEQYF
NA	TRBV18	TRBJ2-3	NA	TGTGCCAGCTCACCCCCTAGTCGGGATACGCAGTATTTT	CASSPPSRDTQYF
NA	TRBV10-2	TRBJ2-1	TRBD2	TGTGCCATCAGTGGCGGGGGGGCCTTCAATGAGCAGTTCTTC	CAISGGGAFNEQFF
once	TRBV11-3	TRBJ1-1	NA	TGTGCCAGCAGCTTTCGGGGTCTCGGCACTGAAGCTTTCTTT	CASSFRGLGTEAFF
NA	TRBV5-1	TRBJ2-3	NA	TGCGCCAGCAGCGAACCTACAGATACGCAGTATTTT	CASSEPTDTQYF
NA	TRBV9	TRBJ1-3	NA	TGTGCCAGCAGCCGCGCTAGCTCTGGAAACACCATATATTTT	CASSRASSGNTIYF
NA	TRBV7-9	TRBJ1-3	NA	TGTGCCAGCAGCTTCTCGATCTCTGGAAACACCATATATTTT	CASSFSISGNTIYF
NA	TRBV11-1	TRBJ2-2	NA	TGTGCCAGCAGCCCTCAGGGGGGGGACACCGGGGAGCTGTTTTTT	CASSPQGGDTGELFF
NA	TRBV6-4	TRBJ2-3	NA	TGTGCCAGCAGTGAGTCAGCGACGCTAACGCAGTATTTT	CASSESATLTQYF
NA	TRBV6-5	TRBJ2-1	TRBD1	TGTGCCAGCAGTTACGAGGGGGCGGGTGAGCAGTTCTTC	CASSYEGAGEQFF
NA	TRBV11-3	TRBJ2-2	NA	TGTGCCAGTATCCCTGGGGGAAACACCGGGGAGCTGTTTTTT	CASIPGGNTGELFF
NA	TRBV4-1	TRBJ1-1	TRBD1	TGCGCCAGCAGCCAAACCGAACAGGGGGACTCTTATGCTTTCTTT	CASSQTEQGDSYAFF
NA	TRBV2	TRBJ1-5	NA	TGTGCCAGCAGGGAACAGGGAAGGAGCCAGCCCCAGCATTTT	CASREQGRSQPQHF
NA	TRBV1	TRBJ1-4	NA	TGCACCAGCAGCCAAGAAGGCTCCCATAATGAAAAACTGTTTTTT	CTSSQEGSHNEKLFF
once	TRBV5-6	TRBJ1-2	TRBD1	TGTGCCAGCAGCTTGGGGACAGGGCTGGGTGGCTACACCTTC	CASSLGTGLGGYTF
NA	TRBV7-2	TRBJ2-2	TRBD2	TGTGCCAGCAGCTTCCGACTAGCGGGAGGGCCCAGCGGGGAGCTGTTTTTT	CASSFRLAGGPSGELFF
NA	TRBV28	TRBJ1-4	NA	TGTGCCAGCAGTCCGAACAGGGCTGTCACTAATGAAAAACTGTTTTTT	CASSPNRAVTNEKLFF
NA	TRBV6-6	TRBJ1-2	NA	TGTGCCAGCAGCCATGACATCCAGAGGACCAACTATGGCTACACCTTC	CASSHDIQRTNYGYTF
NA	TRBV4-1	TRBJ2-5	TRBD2	TGCGCCAGCAGCCAAGATTGGGCTAGCGGGGGACAAGAGACCCAGTACTTC	CASSQDWASGGQETQYF
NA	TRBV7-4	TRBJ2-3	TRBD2	TGTGCCAGCAGCTTATCCCACCCCCCACTAGCGGGATCCTCCACAGATACGCAGTATTTT	CASSLSHPPLAGSSTDTQYF
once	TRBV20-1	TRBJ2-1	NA	TGCAGTGCTAGTTGGTCAGGGCAGCAGTTCTTC	CSASWSGQQFF
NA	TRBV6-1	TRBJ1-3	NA	TGTGCCAGCAGTGACCACGGAAACACCATATATTTT	CASSDHGNTIYF
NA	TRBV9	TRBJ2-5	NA	TGTGCCAGCAGCACCCGTAGGAGCGCGAATGGGGAGACCCAGTACTTC	CASSTRRSANGETQYF
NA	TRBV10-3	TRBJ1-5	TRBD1	TGTGCCAGCAGCTCAGGGGGCGGTCAGCCCCAGCATTTT	CASSSGGGQPQHF
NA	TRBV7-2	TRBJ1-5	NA	TGTGCCAGCAGCTTGACAGAAAATCAGCCCCAGCATTTT	CASSLTENQPQHF
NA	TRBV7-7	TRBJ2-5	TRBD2	TGTGCCAGCAGCATATCGGGACTAGCATCAGAGACCCAGTACTTC	CASSISGLASETQYF
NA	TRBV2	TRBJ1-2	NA	TGTGCCAGCAGTGAAAATCCCGGGACCTTAAACTATGGCTACACCTTC	CASSENPGTLNYGYTF
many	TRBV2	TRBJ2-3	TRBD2	TGTGCCAGCAGCCGGGACTACACAGATACGCAGTATTTT	CASSRDYTDTQYF
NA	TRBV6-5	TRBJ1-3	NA	TGTGCCAGCAGTTACTCCCGACGGAGCTCTGGAAACACCATATATTTT	CASSYSRRSSGNTIYF
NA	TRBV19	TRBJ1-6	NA	TGTGCCAGTAGTATTGACGGCCTGTATAATTCACCCCTCCACTTT	CASSIDGLYNSPLHF
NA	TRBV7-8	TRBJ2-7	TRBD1	TGTGCCAGCACCCTGCGACAGGGCCCCTCCTACGAGCAGTACTTC	CASTLRQGPSYEQYF
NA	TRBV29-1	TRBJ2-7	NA	TGCAGCGTTGAAGATCCGGGTTTGGGCGAGCAGTACTTC	CSVEDPGLGEQYF
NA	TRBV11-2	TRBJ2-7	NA	TGTGCCAGCACCCTTATAAACTCCTACGAGCAGTACTTC	CASTLINSYEQYF
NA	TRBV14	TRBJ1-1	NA	TGTGCCAGCAGCCAAGTCGGGTTCATGAACACTGAAGCTTTCTTT	CASSQVGFMNTEAFF
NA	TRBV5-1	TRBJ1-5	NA	TGCGCCAGCAGCTTGACAGGTTACGGTCAGCCCCAGCATTTT	CASSLTGYGQPQHF